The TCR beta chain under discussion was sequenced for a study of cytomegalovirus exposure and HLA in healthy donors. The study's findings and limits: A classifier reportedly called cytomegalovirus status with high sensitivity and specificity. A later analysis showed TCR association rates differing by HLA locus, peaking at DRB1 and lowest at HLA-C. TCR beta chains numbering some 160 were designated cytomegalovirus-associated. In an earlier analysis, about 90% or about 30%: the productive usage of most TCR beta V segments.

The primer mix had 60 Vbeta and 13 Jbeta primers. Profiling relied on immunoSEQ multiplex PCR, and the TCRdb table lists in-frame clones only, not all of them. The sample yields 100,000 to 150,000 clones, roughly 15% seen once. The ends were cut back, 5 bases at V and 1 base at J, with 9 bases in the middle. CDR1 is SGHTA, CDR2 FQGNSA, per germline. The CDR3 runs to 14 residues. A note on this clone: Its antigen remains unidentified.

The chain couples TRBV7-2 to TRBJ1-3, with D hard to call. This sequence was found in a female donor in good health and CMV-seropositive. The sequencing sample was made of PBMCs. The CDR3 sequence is CASSARWSGNTIYF. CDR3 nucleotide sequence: TGTGCCAGCAGCGCCAGATGGTCTGGAAACACCATATATTTT. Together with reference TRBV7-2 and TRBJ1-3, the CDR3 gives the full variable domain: GAGVSQSPSNKVTEKGKDVELRCDPISGHTALYWYRQSLGQGLEFLIYFQGNSAPDKSGLPSDRFSAERTGGSVSTLTIQRTQQEDSAVYLCASSARWSGNTIYFGEGSWLTVV.